The present T cell receptor beta chain was sequenced within a study of technical replicates of blood from a handful of donors. The CDR3 totals 16 residues. The ends lost 1 base at V and 8 bases at J; junction bases unmatched: 7. Germline V gives CDR1 MNHNS, CDR2 SASEGT. The table came from immunoSEQ multiplex PCR; TCRdb's copy has only in-frame clones and leaves some out. The sample has around 97,000 clones, approximately 96% seen once; the top ten hold less than 0.45%. The chain combines TRBV6-1 with TRBJ2-2, with 10 nucleotides matching TRBD1. The clonotype originates from a human donor in good health. Source material: T cells isolated from PBMCs. This chain's CDR3 is CASSEVRTGGKGELFF. DNA for the CDR3: TGTGCCAGCAGTGAAGTTAGGACAGGGGGGAAGGGGGAGCTGTTTTTT.